This record looks at one T cell receptor (beta chain) sequence and its context. Its cognate antigen is unknown. The sample is drawn from a study of siplizumab effects on memory and regulatory T cells. The data were produced by immunoSEQ multiplex PCR, yet TCRdb's version contains in-frame clones alone and is incomplete. The sample shows about 110,000 clones, roughly 94% of them seen only once. V shed 6 bases and J shed 11 bases, with 23 bases lying between them. Germline lookup yields CDR1 MGHDK and CDR2 SYGVNS. The CDR3 spans 15 residues. Whole-study findings and limits: Siplizumab conditions gave an average of around 65% Treg-derived mappable alloreactive CD4+ clones, versus about 30% for controls. Alloreactive sequences traceable to unstimulated CD4+ memory cells declined significantly under siplizumab.

The origin of this receptor is a human donor in good health. The specimen sequenced was Tregs sorted from blood. The rearrangement joins TRBV25-1 to TRBJ2-1, with D tentatively TRBD1 or TRBD2 (5 bases each). The CDR3, as DNA: TGTGCCAGCAGCCCAGGACTGGGTCAAAGGGGCAAGCAGTTCTTC. Translating it yields CASSPGLGQRGKQFF.